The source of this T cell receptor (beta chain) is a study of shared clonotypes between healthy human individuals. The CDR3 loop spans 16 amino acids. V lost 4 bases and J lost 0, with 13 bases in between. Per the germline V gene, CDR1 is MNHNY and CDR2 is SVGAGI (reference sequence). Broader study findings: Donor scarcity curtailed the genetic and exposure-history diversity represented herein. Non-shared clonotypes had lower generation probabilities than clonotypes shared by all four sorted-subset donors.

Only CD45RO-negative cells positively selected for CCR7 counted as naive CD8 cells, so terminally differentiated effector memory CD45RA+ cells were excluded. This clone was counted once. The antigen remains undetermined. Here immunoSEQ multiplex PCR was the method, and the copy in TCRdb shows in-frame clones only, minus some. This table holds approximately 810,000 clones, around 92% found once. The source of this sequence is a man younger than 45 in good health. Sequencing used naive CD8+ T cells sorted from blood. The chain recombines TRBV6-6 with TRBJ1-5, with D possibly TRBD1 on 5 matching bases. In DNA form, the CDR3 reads TGTGCCAGCAGTTTCGTGACAGCGTATAGCAATCAGCCCCAGCATTTT. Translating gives CASSFVTAYSNQPQHF.